Listed here are 13 T cell receptor beta chains from one sample, sequenced in a study of CD8+ T cells in alopecia areata. The treatment denotes: oral pan-JAK inhibitor, 5-10 mg twice daily. It was cDNA, reverse transcribed from extracted RNA, that served as the sequencing template. Produced via immunoSEQ multiplex PCR; TCRdb's table is partial and in-frame only. The sample records about 42,000 clones, around 71% being singletons. The sequencing here drew on CD8+ T cells sorted from blood, taken at week 4, from a patient treated with tofacitinib. The receptors originated from a human donor with alopecia areata.

This clone occurred a few times. In DNA form, the CDR3 reads TGTGCCAGCACCGGGGACACGGCCTACGAGCAGTACTTC. Protein product: CASTGDTAYEQYF. The V call is TRBV5-6, the J call TRBJ2-7; a possible D gene is TRBD1 (6 bases). With 6 bases removed from V and 2 bases from J, the gap between germline ends came to 12 bases. The CDR3 consists of 13 residues. The germline V gene encodes CDR1 SGHDT and CDR2 YYEEEE. Based on the CDR3 plus reference TRBV5-6 and TRBJ2-7, the full variable domain is DAGVTQSPTHLIKTRGQQVTLRCSPKSGHDTVSWYQQALGQGPQFIFQYYEEEERQRGNFPDRFSGHQFPNYSSELNVNALLLGDSALYLCASTGDTAYEQYFGPGTRLTVT.

This chain links TRBV13 with TRBJ2-7, with D possibly TRBD1 on 6 matching bases. Trimming pared 5 bases from V and 3 bases from J, leaving 14 bases between. Germline CDR1 is PRHDT and CDR2 is FYEKMQ (reference sequence). The CDR3 loop spans 14 amino acids. As DNA, the CDR3 is TGTGCCAGCAGCACCAAACAGGGTGGCTACGAGCAGTACTTC. It yields the protein CASSTKQGGYEQYF. The full variable domain, with the rest looked up from reference TRBV13 and TRBJ2-7, is AAGVIQSPRHLIKEKRETATLKCYPIPRHDTVYWYQQGPGQDPQFLISFYEKMQSDKGSIPDRFSAQQFSDYHSELNMSSLELGDSALYFCASSTKQGGYEQYFGPGTRLTVT.

The chain recombines TRBV7-9 with TRBJ1-1; TRBD1 matches at 8 bases. The CDR3 loop spans 14 amino acids. Germline-derived CDR1 and CDR2 are SEHNR and FQNEAQ (reference sequence). V lost 6 bases and J lost 1; bases outside the gene matches: 4. The CDR3 loop is CASRPTGGNTEAFF. DNA of the CDR3: TGTGCCAGCAGACCTACAGGGGGGAACACTGAAGCTTTCTTT.

The chain is built from TRBV29-1 and TRBJ1-2; D unclear. The V gene lost 3 bases and the J gene lost 8 bases, with 16 bases spanning the gap. CDR1 is SQVTM and CDR2 is ANQGSEA in the germline V gene. The CDR3 covers 13 residues. CDR3 sequence: CSVDAGGRRGYTF. The CDR3 DNA is TGCAGCGTTGACGCCGGAGGTAGAAGGGGCTACACCTTC.

The chain recombines TRBV5-1 with TRBJ2-1, with a weak D call TRBD2 (6 bases). V shed 0 bases and J shed 4 bases, with 11 bases lying between them. CDR1 SGHRS and CDR2 YFSETQ come from the germline V gene. The CDR3 covers 15 residues. In DNA, the CDR3 is TGCGCCAGCAGCTTGGGACTAGGCCCATACAATGAGCAGTTCTTC. This sequence encodes CASSLGLGPYNEQFF. Together with reference TRBV5-1 and TRBJ2-1, the CDR3 gives the full variable domain: KAGVTQTPRYLIKTRGQQVTLSCSPISGHRSVSWYQQTPGQGLQFLFEYFSETQRNKGNFPGRFSGRQFSNSRSEMNVSTLELGDSALYLCASSLGLGPYNEQFFGPGTRLTVL.

The V and J genes are TRBV4-3 and TRBJ2-3, with D unresolved. Trimming cost V 0 bases and J 6 bases, with 7 bases left between them. The germline V gene encodes CDR1 LGHNA and CDR2 YSLEER. The CDR3 covers 13 residues. This CDR3 is CASSQDTGDTQYF. CDR3 coding DNA: TGCGCCAGCAGCCAAGATACCGGGGATACGCAGTATTTT.

This rearrangement joins TRBV6-5 to TRBJ2-2; D is ambiguous. The CDR3 has 12 residues. V was clipped by 6 bases and J by 4 bases, with 6 bases between them. From germline, CDR1 is MNHEY and CDR2 SVGAGI. This CDR3 is CASSRGTGELFF. CDR3 DNA sequence: TGTGCCAGCAGCAGAGGCACCGGGGAGCTGTTTTTT.

The genes are TRBV10-2 and TRBJ2-1, with TRBD1 identical over 11 bases. Germline assignment: CDR1 WSHSY and CDR2 SAAADI. V lost 6 bases, J lost 10 bases, and 11 bases stayed unmatched. This CDR3 region has 15 residues. The CDR3 sequence: CASSYRDRGMREQFF. The CDR3 DNA sequence: TGCGCCAGCAGCTACCGGGACAGGGGGATGAGGGAGCAGTTCTTC.

V and J are TRBV4-3 and TRBJ2-1; 9 nucleotides agree with TRBD1. The CDR3 spans 17 residues. V lost 5 bases, J lost 2 bases, and 10 bases stayed unmatched. Germline lookup yields CDR1 LGHNA and CDR2 YSLEER. CDR3: CASSERGTGTPYNEQFF. The DNA of the CDR3 is TGCGCCAGCAGCGAACGGGGGACAGGGACACCCTACAATGAGCAGTTCTTC.

The rearrangement links TRBV7-4 to TRBJ2-5; D ambiguous. The CDR3 sequence is 12 residues long. V was pared by 3 bases and J by 5 bases, with 7 bases between. Germline values: CDR1 SGHVT, CDR2 SQSDAQ. The CDR3 sequence: CASSFRAETQYF. CDR3 bases: TGTGCCAGCAGCTTTAGAGCTGAGACCCAGTACTTC. The complete variable domain, with remaining parts taken from reference TRBV7-4 and TRBJ2-5, reads GAGVSQSPRYKVAKRGRDVALRCDSISGHVTLYWYRQTLGQGSEVLTYSQSDAQRDKSGRPSGRFSAERPERSVSTLKIQRTEQGDSAVYLCASSFRAETQYFGPGTRLLVL.

The genes are TRBV14 and TRBJ2-1; 7 nucleotides line up with TRBD2. The junction had 8 bases not matched to a gene; V was cut back by 2 bases and J by 7 bases. The germline V gene encodes CDR1 SGHDN and CDR2 FVKESK. The CDR3 runs to 15 residues. The CDR3: CASSQRLAAVNEQFF. DNA for the CDR3: TGTGCCAGCAGCCAACGGCTAGCGGCTGTTAATGAGCAGTTCTTC.

In its sample, this clone is medium-sized. The rearrangement joins TRBV5-6 to TRBJ1-1, with a weak D call TRBD1 (5 bases). The length of the CDR3 is 12 residues. Trimming took 0 bases from V and 9 from J, leaving 9 bases between them. Germline V gene sequence: CDR1 SGHDT, CDR2 YYEEEE. CDR3 sequence reads: CASSLVQGQAFF. CDR3 nucleotides: TGTGCCAGCAGCTTGGTCCAGGGACAAGCTTTCTTT.

The genes are TRBV30 and TRBJ2-7; D gene uncertain. The V end was cut by 3 bases, the J end by 2 bases, with 5 bases between. Germline V gene lookup returns CDR1 GTSNPN and CDR2 SVGIG (reference sequence). CDR3 length: 11 residues. The CDR3 coding sequence is TGTGCCTGGAGCGAAACCTACGAGCAGTACTTC. Translation gives CAWSETYEQYF.